This is a list of T cell receptor beta chains from one sample in a study of T-cell memory formation after mild COVID-19. TCRdb itself ran the 5' RACE reads through MiXCR, one entry per CDR3 protein. The sample records approximately 180,000 distinct CDR3 sequences, roughly 17% being singletons. Sequenced material: PBMCs or a T cell subset sorted from them (not recorded which). The receptors were sampled from an adult woman who had mild COVID-19 (a few samples of this study predate the infection). Cell type and time point are not known. Both conserved end residues are part of each CDR3. Fields, in order: clone size, V gene, D gene, J gene, CDR3 protein, CDR3 DNA. The D gene is left open where the match is weak. The size of a clone is reported for some rows only, either as once, few or many, or as a class for expanded clones.

clone_size: .
v_call: TRBV27
d_call: .
j_call: TRBJ2-6
cdr3_aa: CASSGTGANVLTF
cdr3_nt: TGTGCCAGCAGTGGGACCGGGGCCAACGTCCTGACTTTC

clone_size: .
v_call: TRBV10-3
d_call: TRBD1
j_call: TRBJ1-2
cdr3_aa: CAISDVRGLHYGYTF
cdr3_nt: TGTGCCATCAGTGATGTGAGGGGGCTTCACTATGGCTACACCTTC

clone_size: few
v_call: TRBV12-3/TRBV12-4
d_call: TRBD2
j_call: TRBJ2-1
cdr3_aa: CASSFTSGGANEQFF
cdr3_nt: TGTGCCAGCAGTTTTACTAGCGGGGGGGCGAATGAGCAGTTCTTC

clone_size: few
v_call: TRBV9
d_call: TRBD1
j_call: TRBJ2-3
cdr3_aa: CASNRGPDTQYF
cdr3_nt: TGTGCCAGCAACAGGGGGCCCGATACGCAGTATTTT

clone_size: .
v_call: TRBV20-1
d_call: .
j_call: TRBJ2-1
cdr3_aa: CSASEGGAFSYNEQFF
cdr3_nt: TGCAGTGCTAGCGAGGGGGGGGCGTTCTCCTACAATGAGCAGTTCTTC

clone_size: few
v_call: TRBV4-2
d_call: TRBD2
j_call: TRBJ2-3
cdr3_aa: CASSQTSGALPSTDTQYF
cdr3_nt: TGTGCCAGCAGCCAAACTAGCGGGGCGCTTCCTAGCACAGATACGCAGTATTTT

clone_size: few
v_call: TRBV24-1
d_call: TRBD2
j_call: TRBJ2-1
cdr3_aa: CATSDPRTSGARVYNEQFF
cdr3_nt: TGTGCCACCAGTGACCCTCGGACTAGCGGAGCCCGAGTTTACAATGAGCAGTTCTTC

clone_size: few
v_call: TRBV24-1
d_call: .
j_call: TRBJ2-1
cdr3_aa: CATSDLRDGFGEQFF
cdr3_nt: TGTGCCACCAGTGATTTGCGCGACGGGTTCGGCGAGCAGTTCTTC

clone_size: .
v_call: TRBV18
d_call: TRBD1
j_call: TRBJ1-6
cdr3_aa: CASSPPRGNNSPLHF
cdr3_nt: TGTGCCAGCTCACCCCCCAGGGGGAATAATTCACCCCTCCACTTT

clone_size: few
v_call: TRBV5-1
d_call: TRBD2
j_call: TRBJ2-3
cdr3_aa: CASSHGGTSGSDTQYF
cdr3_nt: TGCGCCAGCAGCCATGGAGGGACTAGCGGTTCAGATACGCAGTATTTT

clone_size: many
v_call: TRBV7-7
d_call: TRBD1
j_call: TRBJ2-3
cdr3_aa: CASSGQGNLDTQYF
cdr3_nt: TGTGCCAGCAGCGGACAGGGGAATTTGGATACGCAGTATTTT

clone_size: few
v_call: TRBV6-4
d_call: .
j_call: TRBJ1-2
cdr3_aa: CASSPGGGYGYTF
cdr3_nt: TGTGCCAGCAGTCCGGGGGGCGGCTATGGCTACACCTTC

clone_size: many
v_call: TRBV30
d_call: .
j_call: TRBJ2-3
cdr3_aa: CAWSVLADTQYF
cdr3_nt: TGTGCCTGGAGTGTACTCGCAGATACGCAGTATTTT

clone_size: few
v_call: TRBV18
d_call: .
j_call: TRBJ2-1
cdr3_aa: CASSRYSGNEQFF
cdr3_nt: TGTGCCAGCTCACGTTATAGCGGCAATGAGCAGTTCTTC

clone_size: few
v_call: TRBV4-3
d_call: TRBD2
j_call: TRBJ2-5
cdr3_aa: CASSQQPPGLAEETQYF
cdr3_nt: TGCGCCAGCAGCCAACAACCGCCGGGACTAGCGGAAGAGACCCAGTACTTC

clone_size: few
v_call: TRBV29-1
d_call: .
j_call: TRBJ1-1
cdr3_aa: CSVEKEGLTEAFF
cdr3_nt: TGCAGCGTTGAAAAGGAGGGCCTGACTGAAGCTTTCTTT

clone_size: .
v_call: TRBV7-2
d_call: .
j_call: TRBJ1-1
cdr3_aa: CASSQGGYVTEAFF
cdr3_nt: TGTGCCAGCAGCCAGGGTGGGTATGTCACTGAAGCTTTCTTT

clone_size: .
v_call: TRBV6-6
d_call: .
j_call: TRBJ2-7
cdr3_aa: CASSFGTYSYEQYF
cdr3_nt: TGTGCCAGCAGTTTTGGGACCTACTCCTACGAGCAGTACTTC

clone_size: .
v_call: TRBV6-5
d_call: .
j_call: TRBJ2-3
cdr3_aa: CASRDGGTQYF
cdr3_nt: TGTGCCAGCAGGGACGGTGGTACGCAGTATTTT

clone_size: .
v_call: TRBV7-9
d_call: TRBD1
j_call: TRBJ1-1
cdr3_aa: CASSPNRGPGGEAFF
cdr3_nt: TGTGCCAGCAGCCCGAACAGGGGCCCAGGGGGTGAAGCTTTCTTT

clone_size: .
v_call: TRBV20-1
d_call: .
j_call: TRBJ1-2
cdr3_aa: CSARGIQGGGISYTF
cdr3_nt: TGCAGTGCTAGAGGGATTCAGGGAGGGGGGATTAGCTACACCTTC

clone_size: .
v_call: TRBV9
d_call: .
j_call: TRBJ1-1
cdr3_aa: CASSATPGQNTEAFF
cdr3_nt: TGTGCCAGCAGCGCCACGCCGGGGCAGAACACTGAAGCTTTCTTT

clone_size: .
v_call: TRBV12-3/TRBV12-4
d_call: .
j_call: TRBJ2-2
cdr3_aa: CASSRRANTGELFF
cdr3_nt: TGTGCCAGCAGCCGCCGGGCGAACACCGGGGAGCTGTTTTTT

clone_size: many
v_call: TRBV7-2
d_call: .
j_call: TRBJ2-7
cdr3_aa: CASSPSGTLPYVQYF
cdr3_nt: TGTGCCAGCAGCCCATCCGGGACTTTACCGTACGTGCAGTACTTC

clone_size: .
v_call: TRBV20-1
d_call: TRBD2
j_call: TRBJ2-7
cdr3_aa: CSAREATSGSYEQYF
cdr3_nt: TGCAGTGCTAGGGAGGCCACTAGCGGCTCCTACGAGCAGTACTTC

clone_size: few
v_call: TRBV6-5
d_call: .
j_call: TRBJ1-2
cdr3_aa: CASSHPGPHTNYGYTF
cdr3_nt: TGTGCCAGCAGTCACCCGGGACCCCACACCAACTATGGCTACACCTTC

clone_size: .
v_call: TRBV12-3/TRBV12-4
d_call: .
j_call: TRBJ2-5
cdr3_aa: CASRQGIETQYF
cdr3_nt: TGTGCCAGCAGGCAAGGGATAGAGACCCAGTACTTC

clone_size: few
v_call: TRBV4-2
d_call: .
j_call: TRBJ2-2
cdr3_aa: CASSQGRNTGELFF
cdr3_nt: TGTGCCAGCAGCCAAGGAAGGAACACCGGGGAGCTGTTTTTT

clone_size: few
v_call: TRBV3-1
d_call: TRBD1
j_call: TRBJ2-2
cdr3_aa: CASSQFTGQGAAGELFF
cdr3_nt: TGTGCCAGCAGCCAATTTACGGGACAGGGGGCCGCCGGGGAGCTGTTTTTT

clone_size: .
v_call: TRBV28
d_call: .
j_call: TRBJ2-5
cdr3_aa: CASSATGAQETQYF
cdr3_nt: TGTGCCAGCAGTGCTACTGGGGCCCAAGAGACCCAGTACTTC

clone_size: .
v_call: TRBV4-2
d_call: TRBD2
j_call: TRBJ2-7
cdr3_aa: CASSQESSGTVYEQYF
cdr3_nt: TGTGCCAGCAGCCAAGAATCTAGCGGGACCGTCTACGAGCAGTACTTC

clone_size: .
v_call: TRBV30
d_call: .
j_call: TRBJ1-2
cdr3_aa: CAWSVHGQPNYGYTF
cdr3_nt: TGTGCCTGGAGTGTCCACGGACAGCCTAACTATGGCTACACCTTC

clone_size: few
v_call: TRBV5-1
d_call: .
j_call: TRBJ2-5
cdr3_aa: CASRPSGGETQYF
cdr3_nt: TGCGCCAGCAGACCCTCTGGAGGAGAGACCCAGTACTTC

clone_size: .
v_call: TRBV10-3
d_call: .
j_call: TRBJ2-2
cdr3_aa: CAISGKANTGELFF
cdr3_nt: TGTGCCATCAGTGGGAAGGCGAACACCGGGGAGCTGTTTTTT

clone_size: .
v_call: TRBV30
d_call: .
j_call: TRBJ1-1
cdr3_aa: CAWSAAPNTEAFF
cdr3_nt: TGTGCCTGGAGTGCGGCCCCGAACACTGAAGCTTTCTTT

clone_size: few
v_call: TRBV6-2/TRBV6-3
d_call: TRBD2
j_call: TRBJ2-7
cdr3_aa: CASRGPKSGSYEQYF
cdr3_nt: TGTGCCAGCAGGGGGCCGAAGAGCGGGAGCTACGAGCAGTACTTC

clone_size: .
v_call: TRBV20-1
d_call: .
j_call: TRBJ2-7
cdr3_aa: CSARKHIGTSTYEQYF
cdr3_nt: TGCAGTGCAAGAAAACATATCGGGACATCGACCTACGAGCAGTACTTC

clone_size: .
v_call: TRBV11-3
d_call: .
j_call: TRBJ2-1
cdr3_aa: CASSLGSPQSSYNEQFF
cdr3_nt: TGTGCCAGCAGCTTAGGTTCTCCCCAAAGCTCCTACAATGAGCAGTTCTTC

clone_size: many
v_call: TRBV19
d_call: TRBD2
j_call: TRBJ2-1
cdr3_aa: CASSGLAGGLNNEQFF
cdr3_nt: TGTGCCAGTAGCGGACTAGCGGGGGGCTTGAACAATGAGCAGTTCTTC

clone_size: few
v_call: TRBV24-1
d_call: .
j_call: TRBJ2-3
cdr3_aa: CATSGNSADTQYF
cdr3_nt: TGTGCCACCAGTGGCAACAGTGCCGATACGCAGTATTTT

clone_size: few
v_call: TRBV9
d_call: TRBD2
j_call: TRBJ2-2
cdr3_aa: CASSNRAGGASGELFF
cdr3_nt: TGTGCCAGCAGCAACAGGGCGGGAGGGGCGTCCGGGGAGCTGTTTTTT

clone_size: few
v_call: TRBV9
d_call: TRBD2
j_call: TRBJ2-7
cdr3_aa: CASSVYGGASYEQYF
cdr3_nt: TGTGCCAGCAGCGTTTACGGGGGGGCCTCCTACGAGCAGTACTTC

clone_size: .
v_call: TRBV18
d_call: .
j_call: TRBJ2-7
cdr3_aa: CASSPSPGAYEQYF
cdr3_nt: TGTGCCAGCTCACCTTCACCGGGGGCCTACGAGCAGTACTTC

clone_size: few
v_call: TRBV5-5
d_call: .
j_call: TRBJ2-1
cdr3_aa: CASSLTGPESPRFF
cdr3_nt: TGTGCCAGCAGCTTGACTGGACCTGAGAGCCCCCGGTTCTTC

clone_size: .
v_call: TRBV25-1
d_call: .
j_call: TRBJ1-1
cdr3_aa: CASIPSTGTNTEAFF
cdr3_nt: TGTGCCAGCATCCCATCGACAGGTACTAACACTGAAGCTTTCTTT

clone_size: few
v_call: TRBV5-1
d_call: .
j_call: TRBJ2-1
cdr3_aa: CASSLLGVSNEQFF
cdr3_nt: TGCGCCAGCAGCTTATTGGGGGTCTCCAATGAGCAGTTCTTC

clone_size: many
v_call: TRBV7-2
d_call: TRBD2
j_call: TRBJ2-5
cdr3_aa: CASSWGLAGQETQYF
cdr3_nt: TGTGCCAGCAGCTGGGGACTAGCGGGGCAAGAGACCCAGTACTTC

clone_size: few
v_call: TRBV7-9
d_call: TRBD2
j_call: TRBJ2-1
cdr3_aa: CASTPARLAALGEQFF
cdr3_nt: TGTGCCAGCACTCCGGCGAGGCTAGCGGCCCTAGGGGAGCAGTTCTTC

clone_size: .
v_call: TRBV24-1
d_call: .
j_call: TRBJ2-7
cdr3_aa: CATSDAGLYYEQYF
cdr3_nt: TGTGCCACCAGTGATGCGGGCCTCTACTACGAGCAGTACTTC

clone_size: .
v_call: TRBV7-6
d_call: .
j_call: TRBJ2-3
cdr3_aa: CASSLGGFGTDTQYF
cdr3_nt: TGTGCCAGCAGCTTAGGGGGTTTTGGGACAGATACGCAGTATTTT

clone_size: many
v_call: TRBV13
d_call: TRBD1
j_call: TRBJ2-5
cdr3_aa: CASSLLPGRGQETQYF
cdr3_nt: TGTGCCAGCAGCTTACTCCCCGGCAGGGGGCAAGAGACCCAGTACTTC

clone_size: few
v_call: TRBV19
d_call: .
j_call: TRBJ1-4
cdr3_aa: CASSDRSSGEKLFF
cdr3_nt: TGTGCCAGTAGCGACAGATCCTCGGGTGAAAAACTGTTTTTT

clone_size: few
v_call: TRBV20-1
d_call: TRBD2
j_call: TRBJ2-3
cdr3_aa: CSARDLGGRGSTDTQYF
cdr3_nt: TGCAGTGCTAGAGATTTGGGTGGGCGGGGGAGCACAGATACGCAGTATTTT

clone_size: .
v_call: TRBV18
d_call: .
j_call: TRBJ1-1
cdr3_aa: CASSLEMDTEAFF
cdr3_nt: TGTGCCAGCTCACTGGAAATGGATACTGAAGCTTTCTTT

clone_size: few
v_call: TRBV7-9
d_call: TRBD1
j_call: TRBJ2-3
cdr3_aa: CASSIPPDRAGSTDTQYF
cdr3_nt: TGTGCCAGCAGCATTCCCCCGGACAGGGCGGGTAGCACAGATACGCAGTATTTT